The T cell receptor (beta chain) described here comes from a study of identical twins. Whole-study results and caveats: Twin sharing of out-of-frame TCR alpha was underestimated by models in monozygotic pairs. Fewer insertions characterized abundant cord blood beta clonotypes, whereas memory repertoires showed none.

The CDR3 sequence is 14 residues long. Trimming took 6 bases from V and 3 from J, leaving 17 bases between them. CDR1 and CDR2 from the germline V gene are DFQATT and SNEGSKA (reference sequence). Notes on this clonotype: Its target is unknown.

TCRdb recomputed calls from the 5' RACE reads with MiXCR, one row per CDR3 protein. The sample has approximately 1.8 million distinct CDR3 sequences, about 31% seen once; the top ten hold roughly 0.3%. The V and J genes are TRBV20-1 and TRBJ2-5, with unresolved D. The source of this sequence is a newborn girl in good health. Material for sequencing was cord blood. CDR3 bases: TGCAGTGCCACATCGGACCACCCCAAAGAGACCCAGTACTTC. Translation gives CSATSDHPKETQYF.